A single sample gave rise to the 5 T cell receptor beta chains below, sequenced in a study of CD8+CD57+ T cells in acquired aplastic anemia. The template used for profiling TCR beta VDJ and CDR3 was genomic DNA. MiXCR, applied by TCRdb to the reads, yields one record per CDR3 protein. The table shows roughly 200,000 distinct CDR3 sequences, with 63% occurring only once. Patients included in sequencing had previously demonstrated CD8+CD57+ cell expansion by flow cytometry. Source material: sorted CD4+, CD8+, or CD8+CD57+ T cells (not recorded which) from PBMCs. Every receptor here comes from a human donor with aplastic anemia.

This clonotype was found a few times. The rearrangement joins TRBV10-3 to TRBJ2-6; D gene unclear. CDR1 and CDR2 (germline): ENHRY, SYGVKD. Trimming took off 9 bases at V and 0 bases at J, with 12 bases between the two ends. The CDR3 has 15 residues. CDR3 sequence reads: CAMAWGGSGANVLTF. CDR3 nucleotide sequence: TGTGCCATGGCTTGGGGTGGCTCTGGGGCCAACGTCCTGACTTTC.

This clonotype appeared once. The CDR3 loop reads CASSSGTGGASGYTF. DNA of the CDR3: TGTGCCAGCAGCTCCGGGACAGGGGGCGCATCTGGCTACACCTTC. V gene TRBV5-8 combines with J gene TRBJ1-2; 12 bases fit TRBD1. V shed 3 bases and J 7 bases; nucleotides not matched to a gene: 7. Germline V gives CDR1 SGHTS, CDR2 YDEGEE. This CDR3 is built from 15 residues.

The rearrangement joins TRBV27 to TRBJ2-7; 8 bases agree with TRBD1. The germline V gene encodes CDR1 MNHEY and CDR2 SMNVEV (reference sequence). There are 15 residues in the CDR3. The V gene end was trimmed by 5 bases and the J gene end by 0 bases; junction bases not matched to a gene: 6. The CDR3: CASSGRTGSSYEQYF. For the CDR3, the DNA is TGTGCCAGCAGTGGGAGGACAGGGAGCTCCTACGAGCAGTACTTC.

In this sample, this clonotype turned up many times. This chain's CDR3 is CASAYHRGRVTYEQYF. The CDR3 bases are TGTGCTAGTGCTTATCACAGGGGGCGAGTAACGTACGAGCAGTACTTC. This chain connects TRBV12-5 to TRBJ2-7, with TRBD1 matching 9 bases. The CDR3 covers 16 residues. Germline trimming cut 7 bases from V and 4 bases from J; bases unmatched to any gene: 14. CDR1 and CDR2 (germline): LGHNT, FRNRAP.

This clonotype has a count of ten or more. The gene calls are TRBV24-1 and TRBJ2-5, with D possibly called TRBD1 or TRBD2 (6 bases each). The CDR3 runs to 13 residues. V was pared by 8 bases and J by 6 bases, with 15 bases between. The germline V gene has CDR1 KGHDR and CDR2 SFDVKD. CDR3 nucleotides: TGTGCCACCACCGCGAGGGGGGCAAAGACCCAGTACTTC. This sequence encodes CATTARGAKTQYF.